These 13 T cell receptor beta chains came from one sample sequenced in a study of radiotherapy plus CTLA-4 blockade in lung cancer. Using immunoSEQ multiplex PCR, the repertoire was profiled, and TCRdb retains in-frame clones only, with some absent. The sample has tens of thousands of clones, approximately 76% seen once. The input for sequencing was peripheral blood, taken from a patient treated with radiotherapy plus ipilimumab. The receptors stem from a human donor with non-small cell lung cancer who had a complete response to radiotherapy plus ipilimumab.

V gene TRBV28 combines with J gene TRBJ1-2; D ambiguous. Looked up from germline, CDR1 is MDHEN and CDR2 is SYDVKM. CDR3 length: 13 residues. V was trimmed by 6 bases and J by 5 bases, leaving 13 bases between them. This CDR3 reads CASSPSGWYGYTF. CDR3 DNA sequence: TGTGCCAGCAGCCCTTCGGGGTGGTATGGCTACACCTTC.

A remark on this clone: A junction boundary mismatches the germline segment, possibly from a read error. V usage is TRBV10-3 and J usage is TRBJ1-6; D is undetermined. This CDR3 is built from 12 residues. CDR1 is ENHRY, CDR2 SYGVKD, per germline. CDR3 DNA: TGTGCCATCAAGCAAGATAATTCCCCCCTCCACTTT. Its translation is CAIKQDNSPLHF.

The rearrangement links TRBV6-1 to TRBJ1-4; 8 bases align to TRBD1. CDR1 is MNHNS, CDR2 SASEGT, per germline. The CDR3 is 15 residues long. V lost 4 bases, J lost 4 bases, and 5 bases stayed unmatched. CDR3 in amino acids: CASSAPTGVNEKLFF. CDR3 nucleotides: TGTGCCAGCAGTGCACCGACAGGGGTTAATGAAAAACTGTTTTTT.

The V call is TRBV4-3, the J call TRBJ2-7; weak D call: TRBD2 (6 bases). V was shortened by 0 bases and J by 3 bases, with 9 bases between the two germline ends. The CDR3 sequence is 14 residues long. Germline V lookup: CDR1 LGHNA, CDR2 YSLEER. DNA of the CDR3: TGCGCCAGCAGCCAAGAACCGGGGGTCTACGAGCAGTACTTC. Translated, it gives CASSQEPGVYEQYF.

The V gene is TRBV6-5, the J gene TRBJ1-1, with D possibly matching TRBD1 (5 bases). This CDR3 comprises 13 residues. Trimming shortened V by 7 bases and J by 1 base, and 10 bases separated the two germline ends. CDR1 and CDR2 from the germline V gene are MNHEY and SVGAGI. In DNA form, the CDR3 reads TGTGCCAGCACTCGGGGGGGGAACACTGAAGCTTTCTTT. Its protein product is CASTRGGNTEAFF.

Points on this clone: The sample contains more than one DNA sequence encoding this CDR3. The chain recombines TRBV4-1 with TRBJ2-7, with a weak D call TRBD2 (7 bases). The CDR3 covers 14 residues. V was shortened by 1 base and J by 4 bases, with 11 bases between the two germline ends. Germline CDR1 and CDR2: MGHRA and YSYEKL. The CDR3 DNA is TGCGCCAGCAGCCAAGTGGGGGGGCGGTACGAGCAGTACTTC. It codes for CASSQVGGRYEQYF.

The chain has TRBV6-4 and TRBJ2-4, with TRBD2 as a possible D gene (6 bases). Germline values: CDR1 MRHNA, CDR2 SNTAGT. Trimming left V 6 bases short and J 1 base short, with 19 bases between. There are 17 residues in the CDR3. In DNA, the CDR3 is TGTGCCAGCAGATACGGGGGAGCGGCCTATGCCAAAAACATTCAGTACTTC. It encodes CASRYGGAAYAKNIQYF.

This sequence joins TRBV5-4 and TRBJ2-1; 12 nucleotides align to TRBD2. The CDR3 spans 17 residues. V lost 4 bases to trimming and J lost 10 bases; unmatched junction nucleotides: 15. CDR1 SGHNT and CDR2 YYREEE come from the germline V gene (reference sequence). The DNA of the CDR3 is TGTGCCAGCAGCCCCCGATTTACTAGCGGGAGGCCCCGGGAGCAGTTCTTC. It yields the protein CASSPRFTSGRPREQFF.

J is TRBJ2-7 and V is TRBV28, with 7 nucleotides matching TRBD1. CDR1 is MDHEN, CDR2 SYDVKM, per germline. CDR3 length: 16 residues. Losses at the gene ends were 10 bases for V and 4 bases for J; bases not matched to a gene: 19. For the CDR3, the DNA is TGTGCCACGCGCGCTTGGGGAACGGGACAGAAATACGAGCAGTACTTC. It encodes CATRAWGTGQKYEQYF.

The chain has TRBV7-2 and TRBJ2-5, with D possibly matching TRBD2 (7 bases). CDR3 length: 14 residues. V lost 8 bases, J lost 7 bases, and 20 bases lay in between. The germline gives CDR1 SGHTA, CDR2 FQGNSA. The CDR3 spells CASQGRASGGTQYF. DNA of the CDR3: TGTGCCAGCCAGGGGCGGGCCTCGGGGGGGACCCAGTACTTC.

The rearrangement uses TRBV30 and TRBJ2-7; TRBD2 might be the D (5 bases). Trimming removed 2 bases at V and 1 base at J, with 6 bases between. From germline, CDR1 is GTSNPN and CDR2 SVGIG (reference sequence). The CDR3 is 12 residues long. The CDR3 region has the DNA TGTGCCTGGAGTACGGGATCCTACGAGCAGTACTTC. Amino acid sequence: CAWSTGSYEQYF. The whole variable domain, filled in from reference TRBV30 and TRBJ2-7, reads SQTIHQWPATLVQPVGSPLSLECTVEGTSNPNLYWYRQAAGRGLQLLFYSVGIGQISSEVPQNLSASRPQDRQFILSSKKLLLSDSGFYLCAWSTGSYEQYFGPGTRLTVT.

This chain's CDR3 is CASSIPGQGSGWTGELFF. The CDR3 nucleotides read TGTGCCAGTAGTATCCCGGGACAGGGGTCTGGATGGACCGGGGAGCTGTTTTTT. V is TRBV19 and J is TRBJ2-2; 10 bases align to TRBD1. Trimming removed 3 bases from V and 5 bases from J; junction bases left unmatched: 12. The CDR3 covers 18 residues. Germline V gives CDR1 LNHDA, CDR2 SQIVND (reference sequence).

The genes are TRBV27 and TRBJ1-1, with 8 bases fitting TRBD1. Germline CDR1 reads MNHEY; CDR2 reads SMNVEV (reference sequence). V was clipped by 6 bases and J by 1 base; unmatched bases: 10. The length of the CDR3 is 16 residues. The CDR3 DNA sequence: TGTGCCAGCAGAGAAGGGACAGGACGAGGGAACACTGAAGCTTTCTTT. This gives the protein CASREGTGRGNTEAFF.